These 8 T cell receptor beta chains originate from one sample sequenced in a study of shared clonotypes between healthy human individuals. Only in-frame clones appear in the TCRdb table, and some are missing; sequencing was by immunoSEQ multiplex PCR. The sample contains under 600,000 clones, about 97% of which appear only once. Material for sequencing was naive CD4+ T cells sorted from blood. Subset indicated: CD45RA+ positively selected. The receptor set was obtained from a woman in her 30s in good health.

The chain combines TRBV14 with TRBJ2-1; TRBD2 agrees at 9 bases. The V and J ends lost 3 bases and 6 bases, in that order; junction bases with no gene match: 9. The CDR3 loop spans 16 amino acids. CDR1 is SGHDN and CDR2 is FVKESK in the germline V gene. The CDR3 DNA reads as TGTGCCAGCAGCCACCTAGCGGGATCAGTTTTCAATGAGCAGTTCTTC. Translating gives CASSHLAGSVFNEQFF.

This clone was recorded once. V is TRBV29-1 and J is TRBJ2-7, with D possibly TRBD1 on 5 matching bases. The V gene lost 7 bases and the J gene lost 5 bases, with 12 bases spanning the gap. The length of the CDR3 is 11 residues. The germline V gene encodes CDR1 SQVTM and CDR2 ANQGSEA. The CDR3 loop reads CSASQGDEQYF. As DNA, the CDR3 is TGCAGCGCTTCGCAAGGGGACGAGCAGTACTTC.

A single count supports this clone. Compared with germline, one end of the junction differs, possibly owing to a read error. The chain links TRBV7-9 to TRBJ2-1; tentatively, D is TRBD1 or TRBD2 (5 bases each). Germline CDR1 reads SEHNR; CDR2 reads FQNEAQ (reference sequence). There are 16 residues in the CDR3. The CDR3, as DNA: TGTGCCAGCAGCGGGGGTAGCGCACCCTCCTACAATGATCAGTTCTTC. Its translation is CASSGGSAPSYNDQFF.

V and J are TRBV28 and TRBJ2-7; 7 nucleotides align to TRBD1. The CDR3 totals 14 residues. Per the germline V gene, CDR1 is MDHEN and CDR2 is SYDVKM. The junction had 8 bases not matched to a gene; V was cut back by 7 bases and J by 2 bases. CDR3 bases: TGTGCCAGCACAAAACAGGGGTCCACCTACGAGCAGTACTTC. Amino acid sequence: CASTKQGSTYEQYF.

CDR3 amino acids: CASSMTSGSFGEQYF. CDR3 sequence (DNA): TGCGCCAGCAGCATGACTAGCGGGAGTTTTGGCGAGCAGTACTTC. V and J are TRBV5-1 and TRBJ2-7; 12 positions match TRBD2. This CDR3 spans 15 amino acids. Germline V CDR1 and CDR2: SGHRS, YFSETQ. V lost 4 bases to trimming and J lost 6 bases; unmatched junction nucleotides: 8.

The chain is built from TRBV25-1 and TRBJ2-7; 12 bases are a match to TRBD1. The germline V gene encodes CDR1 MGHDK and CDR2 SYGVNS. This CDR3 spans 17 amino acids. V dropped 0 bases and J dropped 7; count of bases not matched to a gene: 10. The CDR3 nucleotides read TGTGCCAGCAGTGAATATATCAGGGGACAGGGGGCGAATGAGCAGTACTTC. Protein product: CASSEYIRGQGANEQYF.

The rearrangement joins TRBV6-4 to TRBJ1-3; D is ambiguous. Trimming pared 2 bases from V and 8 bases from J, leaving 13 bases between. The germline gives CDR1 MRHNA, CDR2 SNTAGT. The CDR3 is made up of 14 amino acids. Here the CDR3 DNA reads TGTGCCAGCAGTGACGAACAGCCGGAGGACACCATATATTTT. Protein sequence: CASSDEQPEDTIYF.

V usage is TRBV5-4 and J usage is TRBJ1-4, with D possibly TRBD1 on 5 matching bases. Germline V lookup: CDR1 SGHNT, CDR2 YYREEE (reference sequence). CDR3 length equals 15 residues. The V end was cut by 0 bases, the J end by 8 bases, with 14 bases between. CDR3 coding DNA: TGTGCCAGCAGCTTGGGGGGACCCAGCTTAGAAAAACTGTTTTTT. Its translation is CASSLGGPSLEKLFF.